This T cell receptor beta chain was captured by sequencing in a study of T cells expressing NK-cell markers. TCRdb reprocessed the 5' RACE reads; each CDR3 protein has one entry and no DNA is given. The sample totals 130,000 to 150,000 distinct CDR3 sequences. The CDR3 consists of 15 residues. Per the germline V gene, CDR1 is MNHEY and CDR2 is SMNVEV (reference sequence). Sequencing was done on a sample of blood T cells: a sorted CD56 or NKG2C T cell subset, CD4+ or CD8+ T cells, or bulk PBMC T cells (not recorded which). The clonotype was recovered from a man younger than 30 in good health. The chain employs TRBV27 and TRBJ2-5; TCRdb picks TRBD2, but there is no DNA to check that call. The CDR3 protein is CASSWGTSGLETQYF.